Shown below are 28 T cell receptor beta chains from a single sample sequenced in a study of response to subunit inactivated influenza vaccine. MiXCR, run by TCRdb on the RT-PCR reads, gives a single entry per CDR3 protein. The table has about 500,000 distinct CDR3 sequences, about 15% seen once. This specimen was CD4+ T cells sorted from PBMCs, taken roughly 24 months after vaccination. The receptors here all came from a man between 50 and 70 years old who received an inactivated influenza vaccine.

This chain joins TRBV5-1 and TRBJ2-4, with D possibly matching TRBD1 (5 bases). With 4 bases removed from V and 6 bases from J, the gap between germline ends came to 11 bases. CDR3 size: 13 residues. Per the germline V gene, CDR1 is SGHRS and CDR2 is YFSETQ. This CDR3 is CASSQDTTNIQYF. In DNA, the CDR3 is TGCGCCAGCAGCCAGGACACGACAAACATTCAGTACTTC.

J is TRBJ1-2 and V is TRBV27; maybe TRBD1 (6 bases). Germline V CDR1 and CDR2: MNHEY, SMNVEV (reference sequence). This CDR3 has 13 amino acids. The germline V and J ends were trimmed by 4 bases and 5 bases, with 11 bases remaining between them. Written as DNA, the CDR3 is TGTGCCAGCAGTTGGCGCAGGGGATATGGCTACACCTTC. As protein: CASSWRRGYGYTF.

The chain links TRBV20-1 to TRBJ2-2; 9 nucleotides agree with TRBD2. Germline V lookup: CDR1 DFQATT, CDR2 SNEGSKA (reference sequence). V lost 3 bases and J lost 8; bases outside the gene matches: 16. This CDR3 has 17 residues. The CDR3 region is CSARGASGAVGSGELFF. In DNA, the CDR3 is TGCAGTGCTAGGGGGGCTAGCGGGGCAGTAGGTAGTGGGGAGCTGTTTTTT.

This clonotype was counted a few times. The chain carries TRBV5-6 and TRBJ1-6, with D unresolved. Deletions cut 0 bases from V and 0 bases from J, with 7 bases between. The CDR3 runs 16 residues. Per the germline V gene, CDR1 is SGHDT and CDR2 is YYEEEE. The CDR3 spells CASSLAPSSYNSPLHF. In nucleotides, the CDR3 is TGTGCCAGCAGCTTGGCGCCGAGCTCCTATAATTCACCCCTCCACTTT. Combining the CDR3 with reference TRBV5-6 and TRBJ1-6 gives the whole variable domain DAGVTQSPTHLIKTRGQQVTLRCSPKSGHDTVSWYQQALGQGPQFIFQYYEEEERQRGNFPDRFSGHQFPNYSSELNVNALLLGDSALYLCASSLAPSSYNSPLHFGNGTRLTVT.

This clonotype has a handful of counts. The chain has TRBV7-2 and TRBJ2-7; a possible D gene is TRBD2 (5 bases). The V gene lost 3 bases and the J gene lost 1 base, with 7 bases spanning the gap. CDR3 size: 13 residues. From germline, CDR1 is SGHTA and CDR2 FQGNSA. DNA of the CDR3: TGTGCCAGCAGCTTGGAGGTATCCTACGAGCAGTACTTC. It encodes CASSLEVSYEQYF. The full variable domain, in which reference TRBV7-2 and TRBJ2-7 provide the parts outside the CDR3, is GAGVSQSPSNKVTEKGKDVELRCDPISGHTALYWYRQSLGQGLEFLIYFQGNSAPDKSGLPSDRFSAERTGGSVSTLTIQRTQQEDSAVYLCASSLEVSYEQYFGPGTRLTVT.

This clonotype was recorded many times. The chain links TRBV12-3 or TRBV12-4 to TRBJ2-7; D unresolved. The CDR3 loop spans 12 amino acids. V was trimmed by 3 bases and J by 3 bases, leaving 6 bases between them. The CDR3 loop reads CASSFRYYEQYF. In nucleotides, the CDR3 is TGTGCCAGCAGTTTCCGATACTACGAGCAGTACTTC.

There are a few counts of this clonotype. This rearrangement joins TRBV11-2 to TRBJ2-1; 7 bases match TRBD2. Trimming cost V 5 bases and J 6 bases; bases outside gene matches: 10. Germline CDR1 reads SGHAT; CDR2 reads FQNNGV. The CDR3 has 15 amino acids. The CDR3 DNA is TGTGCCAGCAGCCAAAATCCGGGCGGGGGCAATGAGCAGTTCTTC. Residues: CASSQNPGGGNEQFF.

The J gene is TRBJ2-3, the V gene TRBV20-1; D call uncertain. The CDR3 totals 15 residues. V lost 3 bases and J 2 bases, leaving 15 bases between the germline ends. Germline values: CDR1 DFQATT, CDR2 SNEGSKA (reference sequence). The CDR3 region is CSASSRYTYTDTQYF. CDR3 DNA: TGCAGTGCTAGCTCGAGATACACCTACACAGATACGCAGTATTTT.

The chain has TRBV28 and TRBJ2-5; D gene uncertain. There are 16 residues in the CDR3. Germline-derived CDR1 and CDR2 are MDHEN and SYDVKM. The ends were cut back, 1 base at V and 4 bases at J, with 16 bases in the middle. The CDR3 reads CASSLLMLANTETQYF. As DNA, the CDR3 is TGTGCCAGCAGTTTATTGATGTTGGCCAACACAGAGACCCAGTACTTC.

This clonotype was seen many times. The chain is built from TRBV11-2 and TRBJ2-3; no clear D gene. V was trimmed by 3 bases and J by 1 base, leaving 8 bases between them. The CDR3 extends over 14 amino acids. Germline CDR1 and CDR2: SGHAT and FQNNGV. The CDR3 spells CASSFDGRTDTQYF. The CDR3 DNA sequence: TGTGCCAGCAGCTTCGATGGACGCACAGATACGCAGTATTTT.

In its sample, this clonotype was seen a few times. CDR3 residues: CASSLDPAGRNSPLHF. The DNA for the CDR3 is TGCGCCAGCAGCTTGGATCCTGCAGGGCGTAATTCACCCCTCCACTTT. The chain links TRBV5-1 to TRBJ1-6, with D perhaps matching TRBD1 (5 bases). Between the trimmed V and J ends, which lost 0 bases and 6 bases, there was a span of 13 bases. The CDR3 sequence is 16 residues long. Per the germline V gene, CDR1 is SGHRS and CDR2 is YFSETQ.

A few counts support this clonotype. The CDR3 loop is CASSRTSGANVLTF. Here the CDR3 DNA reads TGTGCCAGCAGTCGGACGTCTGGGGCCAACGTCCTGACTTTC. The chain employs TRBV6-2 or TRBV6-3 and TRBJ2-6; D not resolved. The V end was cut by 5 bases, the J end by 1 base, with 6 bases between. Per the germline V gene, CDR1 is MNHEY and CDR2 is SVGEGT. This CDR3 spans 14 amino acids.

Worth noting for this clonotype: A much larger clone differs by one base, so this may be a read error. The chain uses TRBV29-1 and TRBJ1-2; TRBD1 matches 11 bases. There are 14 residues in the CDR3. Germline lookup yields CDR1 SQVTM and CDR2 ANQGSEA. CDR3 bases: TGCAGCGTCCTCGGGACAGGGGGACGATATGGCTACGCCTTC. Protein product: CSVLGTGGRYGYAF.

This clonotype was counted a few times. The chain couples TRBV10-3 to TRBJ1-6; D remains unclear. V shed 4 bases and J shed 10 bases, with 17 bases lying between them. The CDR3 spans 15 residues. CDR1 and CDR2 from the germline V gene are ENHRY and SYGVKD. The CDR3 reads CAISVEPQTGSPLHF. The DNA for the CDR3 is TGTGCCATCAGTGTCGAGCCTCAGACCGGCTCACCCCTCCACTTT.

This clonotype was seen a few times. The chain couples TRBV5-1 to TRBJ2-3; tentatively, D is TRBD2 (5 bases). Per germline, CDR1 SGHRS and CDR2 YFSETQ. This CDR3 has 16 amino acids. V was cut by 2 bases and J by 4 bases, with 17 bases left in between. The CDR3 spells CASSFSPALRADTQYF. CDR3 sequence (DNA): TGCGCCAGCAGCTTTTCTCCTGCACTGAGGGCAGATACGCAGTATTTT.

This clonotype has only a few counts. The chain is built from TRBV10-3 and TRBJ1-4; 9 bases fit TRBD1. V trimming: 10 bases; J trimming: 4 bases; junction bases outside the gene matches: 4. The CDR3 has 13 residues. CDR1 and CDR2 (germline): ENHRY, SYGVKD. This chain's CDR3 is CATRQGDNEKLFF. The CDR3, as DNA: TGTGCCACCAGACAGGGGGATAATGAAAAACTGTTTTTT.

This clonotype was seen a handful of times. The rearrangement joins TRBV4-3 to TRBJ2-1, with 13 nucleotides matching TRBD2. Germline CDR1 reads LGHNA; CDR2 reads YSLEER. This CDR3 has 19 residues. The V segment lost 2 bases and the J segment 1 base; nucleotides outside the gene matches: 8. CDR3 nucleotides: TGCGCCAGCAGCCAATCCGGGACTAGCGGGGCGTTTTCCTACAATGAGCAGTTCTTC. Its protein product is CASSQSGTSGAFSYNEQFF.

This chain joins TRBV6-5 and TRBJ2-7; D perhaps matches TRBD1 (6 bases). Germline V gene lookup returns CDR1 MNHEY and CDR2 SVGAGI. Between the trimmed V and J ends, which lost 2 bases and 2 bases, there was a span of 13 bases. The CDR3 contains 15 residues. The CDR3 loop is CASSYERDIPYEQYF. In nucleotides, the CDR3 is TGTGCCAGCAGTTACGAGAGGGACATCCCCTACGAGCAGTACTTC.

This clonotype was recorded many times. V is TRBV5-1 and J is TRBJ2-3, with TRBD2 identical over 8 bases. Germline values: CDR1 SGHRS, CDR2 YFSETQ. The CDR3 extends over 15 amino acids. With 4 bases clipped from V and 4 bases from J, the junction kept 8 bases outside the gene matches. The CDR3 loop is CASSPGGALSDTQYF. The CDR3 nucleotides are TGCGCCAGCAGCCCCGGGGGGGCACTGTCAGATACGCAGTATTTT.

The V call is TRBV27, the J call TRBJ2-5; D not resolved. V lost 3 bases and J lost 1, with 9 bases in between. The germline gives CDR1 MNHEY, CDR2 SMNVEV (reference sequence). This CDR3 is 14 amino acids long. The CDR3 nucleotides are TGTGCCAGCAGTTTCCAGCAGCTCCAAGAGACCCAGTACTTC. Protein: CASSFQQLQETQYF.

This chain links TRBV20-1 with TRBJ2-7; D not resolved. This CDR3 contains 12 residues. V dropped 5 bases and J dropped 2 bases, with 10 bases sitting between them. CDR1 and CDR2 (germline): DFQATT, SNEGSKA (reference sequence). DNA of the CDR3: TGCAGTGCTTCCGGGCCGACCTACGAGCAGTACTTC. Its translation is CSASGPTYEQYF.

This clonotype was observed a handful of times. V is TRBV5-1 and J is TRBJ2-1; TRBD2 aligns across 10 bases. The trim removed 0 bases at V and 5 bases at J, leaving 2 bases unmatched. Germline lookup yields CDR1 SGHRS and CDR2 YFSETQ. The CDR3 sequence is 15 residues long. CDR3 bases: TGCGCCAGCAGCTTGGCTAGCGGGGGCCACAATGAGCAGTTCTTC. As protein: CASSLASGGHNEQFF.

The table lists this clonotype with a few counts. The chain couples TRBV4-1 to TRBJ2-3; maybe TRBD2 (5 bases). V was pared by 4 bases and J by 5 bases, with 13 bases between. Germline CDR1 is MGHRA and CDR2 is YSYEKL. The CDR3 length is 14 residues. CDR3 amino acids: CASSPRANRDTQYF. Written as DNA, the CDR3 is TGCGCCAGCAGCCCGCGGGCAAACAGAGATACGCAGTATTTT.

This chain joins TRBV14 and TRBJ1-4; 7 bases line up with TRBD1. The CDR3 has 15 residues. CDR1 is SGHDN and CDR2 is FVKESK in the germline V gene. J gave up 4 bases and V 4 bases, and 6 bases lay outside the gene matches. DNA for the CDR3: TGTGCCAGCAGCCTTGTACAGGGGTTTAATGAAAAACTGTTTTTT. It is translated as CASSLVQGFNEKLFF.

This clonotype was recorded at least ten times. Mismatch with germline at one junction end may stem from a read error. The chain carries TRBV7-2 and TRBJ2-7, with 10 bases matching TRBD1. The CDR3 runs to 11 residues. Germline values: CDR1 SGHTA, CDR2 FQGNSA. CDR3 nucleotide sequence: TGTGCCAGCAGTCAGAGACAGGGGGCGTCCTTC. Protein sequence: CASSQRQGASF.

This clonotype was observed once. The genes are TRBV6-1 and TRBJ2-2; D gene unclear. CDR3 length: 13 residues. V was cut by 8 bases and J by 6 bases, with 13 bases left in between. Germline loops: CDR1 MNHNS, CDR2 SASEGT. CDR3 in amino acids: CASYTTRSGELFF. The DNA of the CDR3 is TGTGCCAGCTACACTACTCGGTCCGGGGAGCTGTTTTTT.

This rearrangement joins TRBV11-2 to TRBJ1-6, with D possibly TRBD1 on 5 matching bases. The germline CDR1 and CDR2 sequences are SGHAT and FQNNGV. The CDR3 length is 13 residues. V was cut by 1 base and J by 8 bases, with 6 bases left in between. The DNA of the CDR3 is TGTGCCAGCAGCTTAGCGGGGGATTCACCCCTCCACTTT. It is translated as CASSLAGDSPLHF.

The rearrangement uses TRBV29-1 and TRBJ2-7; 10 bases agree with TRBD2. Trimming cost V 7 bases and J 5 bases; bases outside gene matches: 2. CDR1 SQVTM and CDR2 ANQGSEA come from the germline V gene. The CDR3 length is 11 residues. Written as DNA, the CDR3 is TGCAGCGCCGGACTAGCGGACGAGCAGTACTTC. It specifies CSAGLADEQYF.